A selection of T cell receptor beta chains follows, all from one sample in a study of blood T cell repertoires in COVID-19. TCRdb's table, derived via immunoSEQ multiplex PCR, lists solely in-frame clones and lacks some. This sample has 45,000 to 65,000 clones, with less than 90% found just once. The sequenced sample was peripheral blood. The receptors derive from a man older than 75 in a cohort sampled during active COVID-19. CDR3s include the opening cysteine and the closing phenylalanine or tryptophan. Fields, in order: CDR3 length, V gene, clone size, D gene, J gene, CDR3 DNA, CDR3 protein. D genes are given only for firm matches. Size is stated for part of the rows, as once, few or many counts, or as a class when the clone is expanded.

len: 15; v_gene: TRBV2; abundance: .; d_gene: .; j_gene: TRBJ1-4; CDR3nt: TGTGCCAGCAGTCTTACAGGAAACCGCATTGAAAAACTGTTTTTT; CDR3aa: CASSLTGNRIEKLFF
len: 14; v_gene: TRBV27; abundance: .; d_gene: TRBD1; j_gene: TRBJ1-6; CDR3nt: TGTGCCAGCGAGCTGGGGACAGGCAATTCACCCCTCCACTTT; CDR3aa: CASELGTGNSPLHF
len: 13; v_gene: TRBV6-5; abundance: .; d_gene: .; j_gene: TRBJ2-7; CDR3nt: TGTGCCAGCAGAAGGACAGCCCCCTACGAGCAGTACTTC; CDR3aa: CASRRTAPYEQYF
len: 14; v_gene: TRBV6-2/TRBV6-3; abundance: .; d_gene: TRBD1; j_gene: TRBJ2-3; CDR3nt: TGTGCCAGCAGTCTGGACAGGGTGGAGGATACGCAGTATTTT; CDR3aa: CASSLDRVEDTQYF
len: 12; v_gene: TRBV29-1; abundance: once; d_gene: .; j_gene: TRBJ1-2; CDR3nt: TGCAGCGTTGTACTTCCTAACTATGGCTACACCTTC; CDR3aa: CSVVLPNYGYTF
len: 17; v_gene: TRBV5-6; abundance: medium-sized; d_gene: TRBD2; j_gene: TRBJ2-7; CDR3nt: TGTGCCAGCAGCCAAGGACTAGCGGGAATGACGTCCTACGAGCAGTACTTC; CDR3aa: CASSQGLAGMTSYEQYF
len: 15; v_gene: TRBV5-6; abundance: .; d_gene: TRBD2; j_gene: TRBJ2-1; CDR3nt: TGTGCCAGCAGCTTGCTAGCGGGAGTTAAGAATGAGCAGTTCTTC; CDR3aa: CASSLLAGVKNEQFF
len: 13; v_gene: TRBV28; abundance: .; d_gene: .; j_gene: TRBJ1-1; CDR3nt: TGTGCCAGCGGCGGACAGAGGTACACTGAAGCTTTCTTT; CDR3aa: CASGGQRYTEAFF
len: 15; v_gene: TRBV29-1; abundance: few; d_gene: TRBD2; j_gene: TRBJ2-7; CDR3nt: TGCAGCGTTGTTTGGGGCGGGAGTATATCCTACGAGCAGTACTTC; CDR3aa: CSVVWGGSISYEQYF
len: 17; v_gene: TRBV10-2; abundance: .; d_gene: TRBD2; j_gene: TRBJ2-3; CDR3nt: TGCGCCAGCAGGCTAGCGGGAGGTCAAACTAGCACAGATACGCAGTATTTT; CDR3aa: CASRLAGGQTSTDTQYF
len: 15; v_gene: TRBV11-2; abundance: .; d_gene: TRBD1; j_gene: TRBJ1-1; CDR3nt: TGTGCCAGCAGCTTCTCAGGGGGGCTGAACACTGAAGCTTTCTTT; CDR3aa: CASSFSGGLNTEAFF
len: 15; v_gene: TRBV6-4; abundance: .; d_gene: TRBD2; j_gene: TRBJ2-1; CDR3nt: TGTGCCAGCAGTGTCGGACTAGCGGGTGCCAATGAGCAGTTCTTC; CDR3aa: CASSVGLAGANEQFF
len: 17; v_gene: TRBV7-2; abundance: .; d_gene: TRBD2; j_gene: TRBJ2-1; CDR3nt: TGTGCCAGCAGCCTCACCACGACTAGCGGGACCTACAATGAGCAGTTCTTC; CDR3aa: CASSLTTTSGTYNEQFF
len: 16; v_gene: TRBV20-1; abundance: few; d_gene: TRBD2; j_gene: TRBJ2-1; CDR3nt: TGCAGTGCTAGTGGTCGTAGCGGGGGTTCCTACAATGAGCAGTTCTTC; CDR3aa: CSASGRSGGSYNEQFF
len: 16; v_gene: TRBV4-3; abundance: .; d_gene: TRBD2; j_gene: TRBJ2-3; CDR3nt: TGCGCCAGCAGCCAAGATTTGCTAGCGGGGGGTGTCACGCAGTATTTT; CDR3aa: CASSQDLLAGGVTQYF
len: 15; v_gene: TRBV11-2; abundance: .; d_gene: TRBD1; j_gene: TRBJ2-3; CDR3nt: TGTGCCAGCAGCTCGACCGGGACAGGCACAGATACGCAGTATTTT; CDR3aa: CASSSTGTGTDTQYF
len: 15; v_gene: TRBV6-1; abundance: .; d_gene: .; j_gene: TRBJ1-5; CDR3nt: TGTGCCAGCAGAGAAGACAGGACGGGCAATCAGCCCCAGCATTTT; CDR3aa: CASREDRTGNQPQHF
len: 15; v_gene: TRBV7-9; abundance: .; d_gene: .; j_gene: TRBJ1-4; CDR3nt: TGTGCCAGCAGCGCAATGAAGAGCGGTGATGAAAAACTGTTTTTT; CDR3aa: CASSAMKSGDEKLFF
len: 15; v_gene: TRBV7-3; abundance: .; d_gene: TRBD1; j_gene: TRBJ2-1; CDR3nt: TGTGCCAGCAGCGAGGGACAGAGCTCCTACAATGAGCAGTTCTTC; CDR3aa: CASSEGQSSYNEQFF
len: 13; v_gene: TRBV12-3/TRBV12-4; abundance: .; d_gene: TRBD1; j_gene: TRBJ2-7; CDR3nt: TGTGCCAGCAGTAGGGACAGCACCTACGAGCAGTACTTC; CDR3aa: CASSRDSTYEQYF
len: 15; v_gene: TRBV9; abundance: .; d_gene: TRBD2; j_gene: TRBJ2-3; CDR3nt: TGTGCCAGCGGGACTAGCGGGAGTCTTCGGGATACGCAGTATTTT; CDR3aa: CASGTSGSLRDTQYF
len: 15; v_gene: TRBV20-1; abundance: .; d_gene: TRBD2; j_gene: TRBJ2-3; CDR3nt: TGCAGTGCTAGTGCGGGGGGTGTAGGCACAGATACGCAGTATTTT; CDR3aa: CSASAGGVGTDTQYF
len: 14; v_gene: TRBV10-1; abundance: .; d_gene: TRBD1; j_gene: TRBJ1-3; CDR3nt: TGCGCCAGCCGACAGGGGGCCTCTGGAAACACCATATATTTT; CDR3aa: CASRQGASGNTIYF
len: 13; v_gene: TRBV30; abundance: few; d_gene: .; j_gene: TRBJ1-1; CDR3nt: TGTGCCTGGAGTGTACTCCCGCACACTGAAGCTTTCTTT; CDR3aa: CAWSVLPHTEAFF
len: 13; v_gene: TRBV5-5; abundance: once; d_gene: .; j_gene: TRBJ1-1; CDR3nt: TGTGCCAGCAGCCCGGGATCGAACACTGAAGCTTTCTTT; CDR3aa: CASSPGSNTEAFF
len: 14; v_gene: TRBV19; abundance: .; d_gene: .; j_gene: TRBJ1-2; CDR3nt: TGTGCCAGTAGTATAGACGCCCAGAACTATGGCTACACCTTC; CDR3aa: CASSIDAQNYGYTF
len: 14; v_gene: TRBV25-1; abundance: .; d_gene: .; j_gene: TRBJ2-5; CDR3nt: TGTGCCAGCAGTGACAGGGGACATCAAGAGACCCAGTACTTC; CDR3aa: CASSDRGHQETQYF
len: 11; v_gene: TRBV3-1/TRBV3-2; abundance: .; d_gene: .; j_gene: TRBJ2-3; CDR3nt: TGTGCCAGCAGCCAATCGGATACGCAGTATTTT; CDR3aa: CASSQSDTQYF
len: 15; v_gene: TRBV30; abundance: .; d_gene: TRBD1; j_gene: TRBJ1-1; CDR3nt: TGTGCCTGGAGTGTACGGGACAGATGGAACACTGAAGCTTTCTTT; CDR3aa: CAWSVRDRWNTEAFF
len: 14; v_gene: TRBV25-1; abundance: .; d_gene: TRBD1; j_gene: TRBJ1-2; CDR3nt: TGTGCCAGCACTGGGCCAGGGGGTGTCTATGGCTACACCTTC; CDR3aa: CASTGPGGVYGYTF
len: 15; v_gene: TRBV3-1/TRBV3-2; abundance: .; d_gene: .; j_gene: TRBJ1-6; CDR3nt: TGTGCCAGCAGCCAAGGGTCGATTAAGGGGTCACCCCTCCACTTT; CDR3aa: CASSQGSIKGSPLHF
len: 15; v_gene: TRBV10-2; abundance: .; d_gene: .; j_gene: TRBJ1-1; CDR3nt: TGCGCCAGCAGTGAGTCGGTGGCATCGAACACTGAAGCTTTCTTT; CDR3aa: CASSESVASNTEAFF
len: 14; v_gene: TRBV20-1; abundance: .; d_gene: TRBD2; j_gene: TRBJ2-1; CDR3nt: TGCAGTGCTAGTGGCGGGGGGTCTATAAGTGAGCAGTTCTTC; CDR3aa: CSASGGGSISEQFF
len: 14; v_gene: TRBV18; abundance: .; d_gene: TRBD1; j_gene: TRBJ1-2; CDR3nt: TGTGCCAGCTCACCACCGAGGACAGGCTATGGCTACACCTTC; CDR3aa: CASSPPRTGYGYTF
len: 15; v_gene: TRBV6-5; abundance: .; d_gene: .; j_gene: TRBJ1-5; CDR3nt: TGTGCCAGCAGCGAGGGCCTCAGCGGCAATCAGCCCCAGCATTTT; CDR3aa: CASSEGLSGNQPQHF
len: 15; v_gene: TRBV7-9; abundance: .; d_gene: TRBD2; j_gene: TRBJ2-5; CDR3nt: TGTGCCAGCAGATCGGGACTAGCGCCGGCGGAGACCCAGTACTTC; CDR3aa: CASRSGLAPAETQYF
len: 14; v_gene: TRBV27; abundance: .; d_gene: .; j_gene: TRBJ2-2; CDR3nt: TGTGCCAGCAGTCCCCCGGGGAACACCGGGGAGCTGTTTTTT; CDR3aa: CASSPPGNTGELFF
len: 14; v_gene: TRBV5-1; abundance: .; d_gene: .; j_gene: TRBJ1-2; CDR3nt: TGCGCCAGCAGCTTGGACCAGGGAAACTATGGCTACACCTTC; CDR3aa: CASSLDQGNYGYTF
len: 16; v_gene: TRBV9; abundance: .; d_gene: TRBD2; j_gene: TRBJ2-2; CDR3nt: TGTGCCAGCAGCCCCGGACTAGCGGAGACGGGCGGGGAGCTGTTTTTT; CDR3aa: CASSPGLAETGGELFF
len: 11; v_gene: TRBV29-1; abundance: .; d_gene: .; j_gene: TRBJ2-7; CDR3nt: TGCAGCGTTGGATCTGCGTACGAGCAGTACTTC; CDR3aa: CSVGSAYEQYF
len: 16; v_gene: TRBV7-2; abundance: .; d_gene: TRBD2; j_gene: TRBJ2-7; CDR3nt: TGTGCCAGCAGCGGGGGTACTAGCGGGGGACTCTACGAGCAGTACTTC; CDR3aa: CASSGGTSGGLYEQYF
len: 15; v_gene: TRBV19; abundance: .; d_gene: TRBD1; j_gene: TRBJ1-6; CDR3nt: TGTGCCAGTAGTATAGCCGGGACAGGGAATTCACCCCTCCACTTT; CDR3aa: CASSIAGTGNSPLHF
len: 13; v_gene: TRBV7-2; abundance: .; d_gene: .; j_gene: TRBJ2-7; CDR3nt: TGTGCCAGCAGCTTAGACAGGGCCTACGAGCAGTACTTC; CDR3aa: CASSLDRAYEQYF
len: 14; v_gene: TRBV6-4; abundance: .; d_gene: TRBD1; j_gene: TRBJ1-2; CDR3nt: TGTGCCAGCAGCCCAGGGACAGGGAACTATGGCTACACCTTC; CDR3aa: CASSPGTGNYGYTF
len: 17; v_gene: TRBV19; abundance: .; d_gene: TRBD2; j_gene: TRBJ2-1; CDR3nt: TGTGCCAGTACCTCGGGACTAGCGGGGAGCTCCTACAATGAGCAGTTCTTC; CDR3aa: CASTSGLAGSSYNEQFF
len: 15; v_gene: TRBV19; abundance: .; d_gene: TRBD1; j_gene: TRBJ2-5; CDR3nt: TGTGCCAGTAGTATAACAGGGGCCTTCATGGAGACCCAGTACTTC; CDR3aa: CASSITGAFMETQYF
len: 14; v_gene: TRBV5-1; abundance: .; d_gene: TRBD1; j_gene: TRBJ2-1; CDR3nt: TGCGCCAGCAGCATTGACACAGGGGGCGGATTTCAGTTCTTC; CDR3aa: CASSIDTGGGFQFF
len: 17; v_gene: TRBV5-1; abundance: few; d_gene: TRBD2; j_gene: TRBJ2-7; CDR3nt: TGCGCCAGCAGCGTGACTAGCGGGCCAACCCTCTCCTACGAGCAGTACTTC; CDR3aa: CASSVTSGPTLSYEQYF
len: 14; v_gene: TRBV7-8; abundance: .; d_gene: TRBD1; j_gene: TRBJ2-7; CDR3nt: TGTGCCAGCAGCTCCGGGACAGGGTCCTACGAGCAGTACTTC; CDR3aa: CASSSGTGSYEQYF
len: 16; v_gene: TRBV9; abundance: .; d_gene: TRBD2; j_gene: TRBJ2-1; CDR3nt: TGTGCCAGCAGCTTCCCTAGCGGGAGGACCCACAATGAGCAGTTCTTC; CDR3aa: CASSFPSGRTHNEQFF
len: 14; v_gene: TRBV5-6; abundance: .; d_gene: .; j_gene: TRBJ1-2; CDR3nt: TGTGCCAGCAGCCCTGGGGGGGCCCCCGTTGACTACACCTTC; CDR3aa: CASSPGGAPVDYTF
len: 14; v_gene: TRBV18; abundance: .; d_gene: TRBD2; j_gene: TRBJ2-4; CDR3nt: TGTGCCAGCTCACCAGCGGGAGGTAAAAACATTCAGTACTTC; CDR3aa: CASSPAGGKNIQYF
len: 14; v_gene: TRBV30; abundance: .; d_gene: TRBD2; j_gene: TRBJ2-3; CDR3nt: TGTGCCTGGACCGGGGGGAGGAACACAGATACGCAGTATTTT; CDR3aa: CAWTGGRNTDTQYF
len: 16; v_gene: TRBV2; abundance: .; d_gene: TRBD2; j_gene: TRBJ2-7; CDR3nt: TGTGCCAGCAGCCCCCCTGGACTAGCGGGATCCTACGAGCAGTACTTC; CDR3aa: CASSPPGLAGSYEQYF
len: 14; v_gene: TRBV7-9; abundance: .; d_gene: .; j_gene: TRBJ1-6; CDR3nt: TGTGCCAGCAGCTCAAAAGAGGTCGGCTCACCCCTCCACTTT; CDR3aa: CASSSKEVGSPLHF
len: 14; v_gene: TRBV15; abundance: .; d_gene: TRBD2; j_gene: TRBJ2-5; CDR3nt: TGTGCCACCAGCAGAGGGGGGGGAGTCGGGACCCAGTACTTC; CDR3aa: CATSRGGGVGTQYF
len: 15; v_gene: TRBV19; abundance: .; d_gene: .; j_gene: TRBJ1-2; CDR3nt: TGTGCCAGTAGTACCGCCAGAGGAGCTAACTATGGCTACACCTTC; CDR3aa: CASSTARGANYGYTF